This TCR beta chain was observed in a study of blood T cell repertoires in COVID-19. Study-level information: Specimens from acute and convalescent COVID-19 originated in the United States, Italy and Spain. Sources were T cells, B-cell-depleted T cells, or PBMCs; the material itself was cDNA or gDNA.

At least ten counts were recorded for this clone. Seattle participants joined during active infection and were tracked over time. Under the authors' procedure: Reference gene primers were amplified, and this amplification served to estimate nucleated cell counts. Data came from immunoSEQ multiplex PCR; TCRdb stores just in-frame clones and leaves some out. That table supplies the V and J calls and clone size; D and trimming were determined from the DNA. Among over 150,000 clones listed, about four fifths were seen once. Germline V gives CDR1 MNHEY, CDR2 SVGAGI. V was pared by 4 bases and J by 8 bases, with 14 bases between. The length of the CDR3 is 14 residues.

The TCR comes from a woman over 75 with COVID-19, enrolled during active disease. The V and J genes are TRBV6-5 and TRBJ1-4; possible D gene TRBD1, 6 bases. Sequencing was done on a sample of peripheral blood. The chain's CDR3 is CASSLTGPPEKLFF. The CDR3 DNA reads as TGTGCCAGCAGTTTGACAGGACCCCCCGAAAAACTGTTTTTT.